Presented here are 5 T cell receptor beta chains from one specimen sequenced in a study of T cell changes during pregnancy in multiple sclerosis. Produced via immunoSEQ multiplex PCR; TCRdb's table is partial and in-frame only. The data show tens of thousands of clones, with about 93% seen just once and about 0.93% held by the top ten. The specimen was peripheral blood, collected in the first trimester of pregnancy. Receptors originate from a female donor with multiple sclerosis, enrolled in a pregnancy study.

This clone was seen a handful of times. This chain's CDR3 is CASYRGTEAFF. The CDR3, as DNA: TGTGCCTCCTACAGGGGGACTGAAGCTTTCTTT. The V call is TRBV2, the J call TRBJ1-1, with 8 bases lining up with TRBD1. Germline lookup yields CDR1 SNHLY and CDR2 FYNNEI. Trimming took 11 bases from V and 5 from J; bases not matched to a gene: 4. CDR3 length: 11 residues.

This chain links TRBV2 with TRBJ2-1; TRBD1 matches 9 bases. The CDR3 extends over 15 amino acids. CDR1 SNHLY and CDR2 FYNNEI come from the germline V gene. With 6 bases clipped from V and 6 bases from J, the junction kept 9 bases outside the gene matches. The CDR3 region is CASSRPGQGINEQFF. The DNA of the CDR3 is TGTGCCAGCAGCAGACCGGGACAGGGTATCAATGAGCAGTTCTTC.

The chain has TRBV2 and TRBJ1-2; TRBD1 matches at 8 bases. CDR3 size: 15 residues. V shed 5 bases and J 4 bases; nucleotides not matched to a gene: 9. In germline, CDR1 is SNHLY, CDR2 FYNNEI. CDR3 in DNA: TGTGCCAGCAGTTCCGACAGGGGTTGGGTCTATGGCTACACCTTC. Translating it yields CASSSDRGWVYGYTF.

The chain links TRBV7-2 to TRBJ2-1; 15 bases map to TRBD2. The trim removed 4 bases at V and 7 bases at J, leaving 2 bases unmatched. In germline, CDR1 is SGHTA, CDR2 FQGNSA. The CDR3 contains 15 residues. CDR3 amino acids: CASSYGLAGGNEQFF. The CDR3 nucleotides read TGTGCCAGCAGCTATGGACTAGCGGGGGGGAATGAGCAGTTCTTC.

The chain has TRBV25-1 and TRBJ2-1, with TRBD2 matching over 11 bases. Trimming removed 5 bases from V and 5 bases from J; junction bases left unmatched: 8. Germline assignment: CDR1 MGHDK and CDR2 SYGVNS. CDR3 length: 16 amino acids. This CDR3 reads CASSPYSGGVNNEQFF. The CDR3 bases are TGTGCCAGCAGTCCTTATAGCGGGGGGGTGAACAATGAGCAGTTCTTC.